A selection of T cell receptor beta chains follows, all from one sample in a study of T cells after yellow fever vaccination. TCRdb re-derived calls from the 5' RACE reads in MiXCR, one entry per CDR3 protein. Among about 170,000 distinct CDR3 sequences, around 10% were seen once, and the ten largest hold 30% to 45%. The sample here was CD8+ T cells sorted from PBMCs, taken 15 days after the yellow fever booster vaccination. These receptors were obtained from a man aged 18 to 35 who received the YFV17D yellow fever vaccine. CDR3s include the opening cysteine and the closing phenylalanine or tryptophan. D genes are given only for firm matches. Where a row states a size, it is once, few, many or the class of an expanded clone; other rows omit it.

D gene	J gene	clone size	V gene	CDR3 protein	CDR3 DNA
TRBD1	TRBJ2-1	.	TRBV12-3/TRBV12-4	CASSEGQGATDNEQFF	TGTGCCAGCAGTGAAGGACAGGGGGCGACGGACAATGAGCAGTTCTTC
TRBD1	TRBJ2-7	few	TRBV20-1	CSARGQGANEQYF	TGCAGTGCTAGAGGACAGGGGGCTAACGAGCAGTACTTC
.	TRBJ2-1	.	TRBV11-2	CASSFQYGVLRSYNEQFF	TGTGCCAGCAGCTTCCAATACGGGGTCCTACGCTCCTACAATGAGCAGTTCTTC
.	TRBJ2-7	.	TRBV7-9	CASSLVGGNNYEQYF	TGTGCCAGCAGCTTAGTAGGTGGGAACAACTACGAGCAGTACTTC
.	TRBJ1-1	few	TRBV4-3	CASSQGLSPGALSTEAFF	TGCGCCAGCAGCCAAGGCCTATCCCCCGGGGCATTAAGCACTGAAGCTTTCTTT
.	TRBJ2-1	few	TRBV9	CASSVEGDLTPWREQFF	TGTGCCAGCAGCGTAGAAGGTGATTTAACGCCCTGGCGGGAGCAGTTCTTC
.	TRBJ2-1	.	TRBV20-1	CSAGPGSNNEQFF	TGCAGTGCTGGGCCGGGGAGTAACAATGAGCAGTTCTTC
.	TRBJ1-3	.	TRBV28	CASSSYAIMPQGLWGNTIYF	TGTGCCAGCAGTTCCTACGCCATTATGCCTCAGGGGCTGTGGGGAAACACCATATATTTT
.	TRBJ1-5	.	TRBV15	CATSEGSNQPQHF	TGTGCCACCAGCGAGGGTAGCAATCAGCCCCAGCATTTT
TRBD2	TRBJ2-1	few	TRBV6-4	CASSESGGGIDEQFF	TGTGCCAGCAGTGAGAGCGGGGGGGGAATAGATGAGCAGTTCTTC
.	TRBJ2-7	few	TRBV4-1	CASSQRDSALSYEQYF	TGCGCCAGCAGCCAGAGAGACAGCGCCCTCTCCTACGAGCAGTACTTC
TRBD2	TRBJ2-1	few	TRBV4-1	CASSQSGGRNEQFF	TGCGCCAGCAGCCAGAGCGGGGGTCGGAATGAGCAGTTCTTC
.	TRBJ2-2	.	TRBV6-5	CASSYSGGVFSGELFF	TGTGCCAGCAGTTACTCGGGTGGAGTTTTTTCCGGGGAGCTGTTTTTT
.	TRBJ1-1	few	TRBV7-9	CASSLVRRNTEAFF	TGTGCCAGCAGCTTAGTCAGGAGGAACACTGAAGCTTTCTTT
.	TRBJ1-2	once	TRBV7-2	CASSFPGQPNYGYTF	TGTGCCAGCAGCTTTCCCGGACAGCCGAACTATGGCTACACCTTC
TRBD1	TRBJ2-1	.	TRBV4-3	CASSHRTGGNEQFF	TGCGCCAGCAGCCACCGGACAGGGGGCAATGAGCAGTTCTTC
.	TRBJ2-7	many	TRBV5-6	CASSLGRLDHEQYF	TGTGCCAGCAGCTTGGGCCGGTTAGACCACGAGCAGTACTTC
.	TRBJ1-5	.	TRBV12-3/TRBV12-4	CASSDRGRDQPQHF	TGTGCCAGCAGCGATAGGGGCAGGGATCAGCCCCAGCATTTT
.	TRBJ1-6	few	TRBV10-2	CASSDLDSSYNSPLHF	TGCGCCAGCAGTGATTTGGACAGCTCCTATAATTCACCCCTCCACTTT
TRBD1	TRBJ1-6	.	TRBV6-5	CASSNQGGNSPLHF	TGTGCCAGCAGCAATCAGGGGGGTAATTCACCCCTCCACTTT
.	TRBJ2-1	many	TRBV7-6	CASSLAWGALAVNEQFF	TGTGCCAGCAGCTTAGCGTGGGGCGCGCTCGCGGTCAATGAGCAGTTCTTC
TRBD1	TRBJ2-7	.	TRBV7-2	CASSQTGNEQYF	TGTGCCAGCAGCCAGACAGGGAACGAGCAGTACTTC
.	TRBJ2-5	few	TRBV20-1	CSVFLPDYPSLEAQYF	TGCAGTGTATTTCTCCCGGACTATCCTTCCCTGGAGGCCCAGTACTTC
TRBD1	TRBJ1-1	few	TRBV6-2/TRBV6-3	CASSSPNRGFSEAFF	TGTGCCAGCAGTTCCCCCAACAGGGGGTTCTCTGAAGCTTTCTTT
.	TRBJ2-2	.	TRBV7-3	CASSLVGSGELFF	TGTGCCAGCAGCTTAGTAGGGTCCGGGGAGCTGTTTTTT
TRBD1	TRBJ2-7	.	TRBV4-2	CASSQLGAGTGTYEQYF	TGTGCCAGCAGCCAACTAGGAGCCGGGACAGGGACCTACGAGCAGTACTTC
TRBD2	TRBJ2-1	few	TRBV5-4	CASSLGLAGGLSYNEQFF	TGTGCCAGCAGCTTGGGGCTAGCGGGGGGTCTCTCCTACAATGAGCAGTTCTTC
.	TRBJ1-1	few	TRBV20-1	CSARESLLLSLGDTEAFF	TGCAGTGCTAGAGAGAGCCTTTTACTATCCCTGGGGGACACTGAAGCTTTCTTT
.	TRBJ1-6	.	TRBV6-5	CASSIASSYNSPLPF	TGTGCCAGCAGTATTGCAAGCTCCTATAATTCACCCCTCCCCTTT
.	TRBJ1-5	.	TRBV27	CASSLTGLGPQHF	TGTGCCAGCAGTTTGACAGGCCTTGGGCCCCAGCATTTT
.	TRBJ2-3	few	TRBV4-1	CASSRKQGPDTQYF	TGCGCCAGCAGCCGGAAACAGGGTCCAGATACGCAGTATTTT
TRBD1	TRBJ1-5	.	TRBV29-1	CSVAAGTGEPEQPQHF	TGCAGCGTTGCTGCCGGAACAGGGGAACCAGAGCAGCCCCAGCATTTT
.	TRBJ1-1	few	TRBV9	CASSASSMNTEAFF	TGTGCCAGCAGCGCCTCCTCCATGAACACTGAAGCTTTCTTT
.	TRBJ2-1	few	TRBV12-3/TRBV12-4	CASSLSGTRAHNEQFF	TGTGCCAGCAGTTTAAGTGGGACAAGGGCCCACAATGAGCAGTTCTTC
.	TRBJ2-1	many	TRBV12-3/TRBV12-4	CASSPPGVRATSDEQFF	TGTGCCAGCAGTCCCCCGGGGGTACGGGCAACAAGCGATGAGCAGTTCTTC
TRBD1	TRBJ1-2	few	TRBV7-9	CASSSGNRGLFGYTF	TGTGCCAGCAGCTCAGGGAACAGGGGGCTTTTTGGCTACACCTTC
.	TRBJ1-1	few	TRBV11-3	CASSLWAGREAFF	TGTGCCAGCAGCTTATGGGCAGGGCGAGAAGCTTTCTTT
.	TRBJ2-3	.	TRBV6-5	CASSYSIGPGTDTQYF	TGTGCCAGCAGTTACTCGATAGGGCCTGGCACAGATACGCAGTATTTT
TRBD1	TRBJ2-7	few	TRBV27	CASSQGQGSEQYF	TGTGCCAGCAGTCAGGGACAGGGATCCGAGCAGTACTTC
TRBD1	TRBJ1-1	.	TRBV12-3/TRBV12-4	CASSPDRGEGEAFF	TGTGCCAGCAGCCCGGACAGGGGGGAAGGTGAAGCTTTCTTT
TRBD2	TRBJ2-5	few	TRBV5-6	CASSLETSGGQETQYF	TGTGCCAGCAGCCTAGAGACTAGCGGGGGGCAAGAGACCCAGTACTTC
.	TRBJ1-3	few	TRBV2	CASSEVGMSGNTIYF	TGTGCCAGCAGTGAAGTAGGGATGTCTGGAAACACCATATATTTT
TRBD1	TRBJ2-2	few	TRBV5-4	CASSSSGTGVPGELFF	TGTGCCAGCAGCTCATCCGGGACAGGGGTTCCCGGGGAGCTGTTTTTT
TRBD2	TRBJ2-1	.	TRBV12-3/TRBV12-4	CASSLDNPSGNEQFF	TGTGCCAGCAGTTTAGACAATCCTAGCGGAAATGAGCAGTTCTTC
TRBD2	TRBJ2-3	.	TRBV7-9	CASSLVRTGGTDTQYF	TGTGCCAGCAGCTTAGTTCGGACGGGGGGGACAGATACGCAGTATTTT
.	TRBJ1-5	many	TRBV7-7	CASSPAVPEGNQPQHF	TGTGCCAGCAGCCCCGCAGTCCCTGAGGGCAATCAGCCCCAGCATTTT
.	TRBJ2-3	few	TRBV20-1	CSAGTYTDTQYF	TGCAGTGCTGGAACCTACACAGATACGCAGTATTTT
.	TRBJ2-2	many	TRBV5-6	CASSLGRNTGELFF	TGTGCCAGCAGCTTGGGCAGGAACACCGGGGAGCTGTTTTTT
.	TRBJ2-7	.	TRBV4-2	CASSQFPQVEQYF	TGTGCCAGCAGCCAATTCCCCCAGGTCGAGCAGTACTTC
.	TRBJ1-1	few	TRBV5-1	CASSLQENTEAFF	TGCGCCAGCAGCTTACAGGAGAACACTGAAGCTTTCTTT
.	TRBJ2-3	many	TRBV13	CASSPGGVETDTQYF	TGTGCCAGCAGCCCAGGGGGGGTAGAAACAGATACGCAGTATTTT
TRBD1	TRBJ1-1	few	TRBV4-3	CASSQEGGTDNTEAFF	TGCGCCAGCAGCCAAGAAGGCGGGACAGATAACACTGAAGCTTTCTTT
.	TRBJ2-5	few	TRBV4-3	CASSPQGLSGAHETQYF	TGCGCCAGCAGCCCCCAGGGGTTGAGCGGGGCCCATGAGACCCAGTACTTC
TRBD1	TRBJ1-3	few	TRBV25-1	CASSEYRTGGDTIYF	TGTGCCAGCAGTGAATACCGGACAGGGGGGGACACCATATATTTT
.	TRBJ2-5	few	TRBV11-2	CASSRLGTGILRETQYF	TGTGCCAGCAGTCGATTAGGGACGGGGATATTGCGAGAGACCCAGTACTTC
.	TRBJ2-7	many	TRBV12-3/TRBV12-4	CASSQGTDYEQYF	TGTGCCAGCAGCCAGGGGACGGATTACGAGCAGTACTTC